Each of the 13 T cell receptor beta chains below was sequenced from the same sample in a study of blood T cell repertoires in COVID-19. Produced via immunoSEQ multiplex PCR; TCRdb's table is partial and in-frame only. The data contain 70,000 to 85,000 clones, under 95% of them seen just once; the ten biggest clones take up approximately 9%. Sequencing was done on a sample of peripheral blood. These receptors originate from a human donor in a cohort sampled during active COVID-19.

The chain combines TRBV12-2 with TRBJ2-2; the D segment call TRBD2 is taken from the table without a DNA check. TRBV12-2 is deemed a pseudogene. The CDR3 sequence is 16 residues long. CDR3 bases: TGTGCAAGTCGCTTCCCCGCCCTTCTAATTTTCGGGGAGCTGTTTTTT. As protein: CASRFPALLIFGELFF.

This sequence joins TRBV5-1 and TRBJ2-5; TRBD2 aligns across 14 bases. Germline V gene lookup returns CDR1 SGHRS and CDR2 YFSETQ. There are 17 residues in the CDR3. Germline trimming cut 4 bases from V and 3 bases from J; bases unmatched to any gene: 8. The CDR3 spells CASSLGTSGSVKETQYF. DNA for the CDR3: TGCGCCAGCAGCCTCGGGACTAGCGGGAGCGTAAAAGAGACCCAGTACTTC.

The chain employs TRBV21-1 and TRBJ2-3; whether TRBD2, the table's D call, matches the DNA was not checked. TRBV21-1 is reported as a pseudogene. There are 16 residues in the CDR3. Written as DNA, the CDR3 is TGTGCCAGCAGCCTCCGGAGGGGGGGGGTTTCAGATACGCAGTATTTT. This sequence encodes CASSLRRGGVSDTQYF.

The V call is TRBV28, the J call TRBJ2-2; 11 bases are shared with TRBD1. The CDR3 totals 17 residues. V lost 3 bases and J lost 4; bases outside the gene matches: 7. Germline V lookup: CDR1 MDHEN, CDR2 SYDVKM. The CDR3 here is CASSLDRGPESTGELFF. The CDR3 DNA reads as TGTGCCAGCAGTTTGGACAGGGGGCCAGAATCCACCGGGGAGCTGTTTTTT.

This chain uses TRBV9 with TRBJ1-2; D possibly corresponds to TRBD1 (5 bases). Looked up from germline, CDR1 is SGDLS and CDR2 is YYNGEE. Trimming removed 2 bases from V and 5 bases from J, with 19 bases in between. The CDR3 runs 16 residues. The CDR3 bases are TGTGCCAGCAGCGTTGGGGCCGTCAGCCCCCCTTATGGCTACACCTTC. It translates to CASSVGAVSPPYGYTF.

The chain has TRBV29-1 and TRBJ2-2; the D gene is possibly TRBD2 (6 bases). CDR1 and CDR2 from the germline V gene are SQVTM and ANQGSEA. V lost 4 bases, J lost 5 bases, and 14 bases lay in between. CDR3 size: 14 residues. CDR3 protein: CSVARAAGTGELFF. CDR3 coding DNA: TGCAGCGTTGCCAGGGCGGCGGGGACCGGGGAGCTGTTTTTT.

CDR3 DNA: TGCGCCAGCAGCGCCAGGACAGGTTTCATATCTGACACAGATACGCAGTATTTT. Encoded protein: CASSARTGFISDTDTQYF. The genes are TRBV5-1 and TRBJ2-3, with 7 nucleotides matching TRBD1. The J segment lost 2 bases and the V segment lost 4 bases, leaving 16 bases of the junction unmatched. The germline gives CDR1 SGHRS, CDR2 YFSETQ. The CDR3 length is 18 residues.

The chain uses TRBV6-2 or TRBV6-3 and TRBJ2-1, with 9 bases fitting TRBD2. The germline gives CDR1 MNHEY, CDR2 SVGEGT. J lost 1 base, V lost 0 bases, and 7 bases had no gene match. This CDR3 comprises 18 residues. The CDR3 loop reads CASSYSPSTSGSYNEQFF. CDR3 nucleotide sequence: TGTGCCAGCAGTTACTCGCCCTCGACTAGCGGTTCCTACAATGAGCAGTTCTTC.

The chain joins TRBV7-9 to TRBJ2-3; D might be TRBD2 (6 bases). Trimming left V 5 bases short and J 2 bases short, with 14 bases between. The CDR3 runs 15 residues. The germline V gene encodes CDR1 SEHNR and CDR2 FQNEAQ (reference sequence). DNA for the CDR3: TGTGCCAGCAGCCAAGGGCCTAGCGCCACAGATACGCAGTATTTT. Its translation: CASSQGPSATDTQYF.

V gene TRBV3-1 (or the pseudogene TRBV3-2) combines with J gene TRBJ1-2; D may be TRBD1 (5 bases). Germline V gives CDR1 LGHDT, CDR2 YNNKEL (reference sequence). This CDR3 is built from 15 residues. Trimming shortened V by 0 bases and J by 6 bases, and 14 bases separated the two germline ends. CDR3 sequence: CASSQDPRGWNGYTF. CDR3 DNA sequence: TGTGCCAGCAGCCAAGATCCCCGGGGGTGGAATGGCTACACCTTC.

The CDR3 reads CASSTRGLEETQYF. In nucleotides, the CDR3 is TGTGCCAGTAGTACCCGAGGACTAGAAGAGACCCAGTACTTC. This sequence joins TRBV19 and TRBJ2-5; the match to TRBD2 covers 7 bases. The CDR3 totals 14 residues. Trimming cost V 4 bases and J 3 bases; bases outside gene matches: 5. Per germline, CDR1 LNHDA and CDR2 SQIVND (reference sequence).

The CDR3 here is CASSPRQGLAGRGETQYF. The DNA of the CDR3 is TGTGCCAGCAGCCCTCGACAGGGACTAGCGGGAAGGGGAGAGACCCAGTACTTC. The chain carries TRBV6-2 or TRBV6-3 and TRBJ2-5, with 13 bases lining up with TRBD2. CDR3 length equals 18 residues. V lost 6 bases, J lost 4 bases, and 14 bases stayed unmatched. Germline CDR1 reads MNHEY; CDR2 reads SVGEGT.

This clone was observed a few times. This chain joins TRBV19 and TRBJ2-7, with 9 nucleotides matching TRBD1. Germline loops: CDR1 LNHDA, CDR2 SQIVND (reference sequence). J was trimmed by 6 bases and V by 4 bases; bases with no gene match: 4. The CDR3 loop spans 13 amino acids. The CDR3 DNA is TGTGCCAGTAGTACAAACAGGGGGCTCGAGCAGTACTTC. Encoded protein: CASSTNRGLEQYF.